A selection of T cell receptor beta chains follows, all from one sample in a study of long-term antiretroviral therapy in people with HIV. Produced via immunoSEQ multiplex PCR; TCRdb's table is partial and in-frame only. The repertoire includes around 13,000 clones, roughly 78% of them detected once, and about an eighth sits in the top ten. The source was unsorted PBMCs, collected 3.2 years before starting antiretroviral therapy. These receptor sequences come from a man between 40 and 49 years old with HIV. Both conserved end residues are trimmed from each CDR3.

TRBV6-6	TRBJ1-6	ASRREIDSPLH
TRBV27	TRBJ1-2	ASSLRDIGGEGYT
TRBV29-1	TRBJ1-1	SVDLRGGSTEAF
TRBV2	TRBJ1-1	ASSVGTGGNTEAF
TRBV6-1	TRBJ2-1	ASSVGRGINEQF
TRBV2	TRBJ1-1	ASRPQGATEAF
TRBV2	TRBJ2-3	ASSLVKDTQY
TRBV19	TRBJ1-4	ASRDREVEKLF
TRBV10-1	TRBJ2-2	ASSELTTGELF
TRBV25-1	TRBJ1-6	ASSRGGPGTPLH
TRBV5-8	TRBJ2-5	ASSLNRGQETQY
TRBV7-2	TRBJ2-2	ASSQQQGITGELF
TRBV29-1	TRBJ1-2	SASDKVNYGYT
TRBV9	TRBJ2-3	ASSVAETGDIRTDTQY
TRBV9	TRBJ2-5	ASSGGNKETQY
TRBV30	TRBJ2-3	AWRRASAIGTDTQY
TRBV30	TRBJ2-3	AWSVRGRGRDTQY
TRBV2	TRBJ2-5	ASTIGQGAWETQY
TRBV5-4	TRBJ1-2	ASSSQTEYGYT
TRBV9	TRBJ1-4	ASSSRDRGRGEKLF
TRBV19	TRBJ1-4	ASRLDSRKGKLF
TRBV13	TRBJ2-7	ASSLGAGVDEQY
TRBV5-8	TRBJ2-5	ASSLAFYGETQY
TRBV19	TRBJ1-3	ASSLYRGPGNTIY
TRBV5-1	TRBJ2-3	ASSRGDSTDTQY
TRBV6-1	TRBJ1-5	ASSVGQGNQPQH
TRBV7-9	TRBJ2-1	ASSLLGGSEQF
TRBV9	TRBJ2-1	ASSAQGTLNEQF
TRBV6-5	TRBJ1-3	ASNPTGGSGNTIY
TRBV23-1	TRBJ1-2	ASSNPTGDYGYT
TRBV4-1	TRBJ1-4	ASSQHPRLENEKLF
TRBV25-1	TRBJ2-2	ASSAPTGRGGIGELF
TRBV7-8	TRBJ2-5	ASSSLEETQY
TRBV6-5	TRBJ1-1	ASSYPPEAF